This T cell receptor (beta chain) comes out of a study of CD8 T cells in ankylosing spondylitis. Findings and limits, study-wide: In synovial fluid and blood from reactive arthritis, some motif variants were previously reported.

TCRdb passed the 5' RACE reads through MiXCR, listing each CDR3 protein once. The table lists 250,000 to 300,000 distinct CDR3 sequences, 20% of them singletons. The table lists this clonotype with many counts. Its antigen is not identified. The TCR comes from a male donor with ankylosing spondylitis or in good health (not recorded which). Material for sequencing was blood, either unsorted or a sorted T cell fraction (not recorded which).

The CDR3 DNA follows: TGTGCCAGCAGTTTAAAGGGCTCCGGGGAGCTGTTTTTT. Translated, it gives CASSLKGSGELFF. The chain recombines TRBV12-3 or TRBV12-4 with TRBJ2-2, with D hard to call. The CDR3 totals 13 residues. V lost 2 bases and J 6 bases, leaving 7 bases between the germline ends.